This section outlines one T cell receptor (beta chain) sequence together with its context. Its antigen is unidentified. The record originates from a study of cytotoxic CD8 clonotypes in ibrutinib-treated CLL. Overall study: Enrolment comprised under twelve relapsed/refractory and 15 treatment-naive patients; about 18 were IGHV unmutated. Among responders, roughly 24 were partial and 2 complete; after median approximately 6 years, approximately 15 stayed remitted and approximately 12 progressed.

Assay: immunoSEQ multiplex PCR; the TCRdb copy retains only in-frame clones and omits some. The sample has about 120,000 clones; about 50% are singletons. Regarding the study as a whole: Baseline clonality, higher than in age-matched healthy donors, tracked circulating CD8+ T-cell counts.

CDR1 KGHSH and CDR2 LQKENI come from the germline V gene. This CDR3 contains 18 residues. V was clipped by 3 bases and J by 1 base; unmatched bases: 13. The specimen comprised PBMCs, sampled after 24 months of ibrutinib treatment. The receptor was isolated from a human donor with chronic lymphocytic leukemia. The V and J genes are TRBV18 and TRBJ1-1; 8 nucleotides align to TRBD1. CDR3 in amino acids: CASSPGTGRSLRNTEAFF. The DNA of the CDR3 is TGTGCCAGCTCACCGGGGACAGGACGGTCTTTGCGGAACACTGAAGCTTTCTTT.